This T cell receptor beta chain derives from a study of cytomegalovirus exposure and HLA in healthy donors. Regarding the study as a whole: From TCR beta sequences, most subjects' HLA-A and HLA-B alleles were reportedly predicted accurately. TCR beta sequences numbering 15,000 to 20,000 were associated with HLA alleles at 0.05 false discovery rate in a later analysis.

V was trimmed by 5 bases and J by 10 bases, leaving 12 bases between them. Germline CDR1 reads MNHEY; CDR2 reads SVGAGI. This CDR3 spans 11 amino acids. Only a few counts were recorded for this clone. As yet, its antigen is unknown. A multiplex PCR was run with 60 Vbeta primers and 13 Jbeta primers. Measured with immunoSEQ multiplex PCR; TCRdb has only the in-frame clones, and not every one. The table lists under 110,000 clones, around three quarters of them singletons. This sequence originates from a woman between 45 and 65 years old in good health and CMV-seropositive. The rearrangement uses TRBV6-5 and TRBJ2-7; D possibly corresponds to TRBD2 (6 bases). Material: PBMCs. The chain's CDR3 is CASSHGSLQYF. In DNA form, the CDR3 reads TGTGCCAGCAGTCACGGGAGCCTCCAGTACTTC.